The following is a T cell receptor beta chain sequence with its context. Antigen specificity is unknown. Of the isolated RNA, all was reverse transcribed, and so the sequenced material was expressed TCRB transcripts. The read count averaged around 4 million across naive, central memory and regulatory T cell samples. Libraries were prepared by immunoSEQ multiplex PCR; TCRdb keeps only in-frame clonotypes and omits some of them. In the table there are under 150,000 clones, 9% of which are singletons. The data were obtained in a study of beta chain features in type 1 diabetes. General study results and limits: In the patient group, naive, central memory and Treg TCRB repertoires seemed more alike than in the healthy donor group. Type 1 diabetes patients showed a moderate but significant shortening of TCRB CDR3s in all four CD4+ subsets. Type 1 diabetes patients had fewer VDJ junction insertions and more deletions.

Per the germline V gene, CDR1 is MNHNY and CDR2 is SVGAGI (reference sequence). CDR3 size: 13 residues. V gave up 7 bases and J gave up 8 bases; unmatched junction bases: 10. The chain couples TRBV6-6 to TRBJ1-2; TRBD1 matches 7 bases. This TCR was recovered from a man aged 25 to 40 with type 1 diabetes. The sequenced sample was central memory CD4+ T cells from blood. Written as DNA, the CDR3 is TGTGCCAGCACAGAACAGGGGAAAGGGGGCTACACCTTC. Its translation: CASTEQGKGGYTF.